This T cell receptor beta chain was recovered during a study of cytomegalovirus exposure and HLA in healthy donors. Study-level results: The classifier, whose performance was assessed in both the original and validation cohorts, reportedly diagnosed cytomegalovirus status with high specificity and sensitivity. It was shown in a later analysis that HLA-associated TCR beta chains were more clonally expanded than other, equally common chains. In vitro confirmation showed three CMV-associated chains to be CMV antigen specific.

The study ran its PCR with 60 Vbeta and 13 Jbeta primers. In the authors' workflow: In a later analysis, roughly 11 million of 65 million to 80 million unique beta chains occurred in at least two donors. Generated by immunoSEQ multiplex PCR, the TCRdb table keeps only in-frame clones and is missing some. V and J calls and clone size are those listed in that table; D and trimming were worked out from the DNA. This sample has about 190,000 clones, with 70% to 75% found just once. In this sample, this clone turned up a few times. What it recognizes is unknown. This clonotype originated in a young man in good health and CMV-seropositive. The sample was PBMCs.

CDR3 sequence (DNA): TGTGCCATCAGTGAGTCAAACTCCCCGAGGGAAAAACTGTTTTTT. Residues: CAISESNSPREKLFF. The gene calls are TRBV10-3 and TRBJ1-4; D is uncertain. The germline V and J ends were trimmed by 0 bases and 8 bases, with 13 bases remaining between them. Germline assignment: CDR1 ENHRY and CDR2 SYGVKD. This CDR3 spans 15 amino acids.